The T cell receptor beta chain described here comes from a study of blood T cell repertoires in COVID-19. Study-wide background: The cDNA or gDNA used as material had been derived from T cells, B-cell-depleted T cells, or PBMCs.

TCRdb's copy holds only in-frame clones and misses some; the assay was immunoSEQ multiplex PCR. The repertoire holds more than 200,000 clones, more than 75% seen once, with more than 9% in the top ten. Germline CDR1 MNHGY, CDR2 SAAAGT. V lost 7 bases, J lost 6 bases, and 5 bases stayed unmatched. The CDR3 consists of 12 residues. Sequenced: peripheral blood. The clonotype comes from a man aged 50 to 59 with COVID-19, enrolled during active disease. The V and J genes are TRBV6-8 and TRBJ1-1; 7 bases fit TRBD1. CDR3 region: CASIDRDPEAFF. CDR3 bases: TGTGCCAGCATTGACAGGGATCCTGAAGCTTTCTTT.